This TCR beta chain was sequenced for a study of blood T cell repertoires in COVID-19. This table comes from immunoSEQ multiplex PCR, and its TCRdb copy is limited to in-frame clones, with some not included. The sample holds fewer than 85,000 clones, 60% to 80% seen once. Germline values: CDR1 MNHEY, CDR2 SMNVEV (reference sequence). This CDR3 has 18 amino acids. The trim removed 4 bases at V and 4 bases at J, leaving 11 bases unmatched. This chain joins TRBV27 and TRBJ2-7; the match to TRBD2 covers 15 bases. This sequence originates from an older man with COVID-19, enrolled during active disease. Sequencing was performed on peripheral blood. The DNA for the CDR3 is TGTGCCAGCAGTTCCGCGGGACTAGCGGGAGGAAGGGGATACGAGCAGTACTTC. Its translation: CASSSAGLAGGRGYEQYF.